These T cell receptor beta chains were read from a single sample in a study of CD8 T cells in ankylosing spondylitis. TCRdb used MiXCR to reprocess the 5' RACE reads, holding one entry per CDR3 protein. The sample lists some 350,000 distinct CDR3 sequences; roughly 14% were seen once. Sequenced material: blood, either unsorted or a sorted T cell fraction (not recorded which). The origin of the receptors is a male donor with ankylosing spondylitis or in good health (not recorded which). Both conserved end residues are part of each CDR3. The order of the fields is V gene, clone size, D gene, J gene, CDR3 protein, CDR3 DNA. D genes are given only for firm matches. Part of the rows lack a size; the others show once, few, many or a class for expanded clones.

V: TRBV5-1; size: few; D: NA; J: TRBJ2-7; CDR3: CASSDRNSYEQYF; DNA: TGCGCCAGCAGCGACAGGAACTCCTACGAGCAGTACTTC
V: TRBV14; size: NA; D: NA; J: TRBJ2-3; CDR3: CASSHRSFMQYF; DNA: TGTGCCAGCAGCCATCGATCCTTTATGCAGTATTTT
V: TRBV12-3/TRBV12-4; size: few; D: TRBD1; J: TRBJ1-1; CDR3: CASRSTGGGTEAFF; DNA: TGTGCCAGCAGATCCACAGGGGGCGGCACTGAAGCTTTCTTT
V: TRBV7-2; size: few; D: NA; J: TRBJ2-3; CDR3: CASRPARRTDTQYF; DNA: TGTGCCAGCAGACCGGCGCGCCGCACAGATACGCAGTATTTT
V: TRBV5-1; size: NA; D: NA; J: TRBJ2-1; CDR3: CASSRGTRGDEQFF; DNA: TGCGCCAGCAGCCGAGGGACCCGGGGAGATGAGCAGTTCTTC
V: TRBV27; size: many; D: TRBD1; J: TRBJ1-2; CDR3: CASSRQGTNYGYTF; DNA: TGTGCCAGCAGCCGACAGGGTACTAACTATGGCTACACCTTC
V: TRBV4-1; size: few; D: TRBD1; J: TRBJ1-5; CDR3: CASSQDRTGPSNQPQHF; DNA: TGCGCCAGCAGCCAAGATCGGACAGGCCCTAGCAATCAGCCCCAGCATTTT
V: TRBV4-1; size: few; D: NA; J: TRBJ1-6; CDR3: CASSQPTELDSPLHF; DNA: TGCGCCAGCAGCCAACCCACAGAGTTGGATTCACCCCTCCACTTT
V: TRBV20-1; size: few; D: NA; J: TRBJ1-4; CDR3: CSARDRSSNEKLFF; DNA: TGCAGTGCTAGAGATAGGTCTTCCAATGAAAAACTGTTTTTT
V: TRBV12-3/TRBV12-4; size: NA; D: TRBD2; J: TRBJ2-3; CDR3: CASSLARGLASTDTQYF; DNA: TGTGCCAGCAGTTTAGCCCGAGGACTAGCCAGTACTGATACGCAGTATTTT
V: TRBV3-1; size: NA; D: NA; J: TRBJ2-7; CDR3: CASSQEGGTPSAEQYF; DNA: TGTGCCAGCAGCCAAGAAGGGGGGACACCCTCGGCCGAGCAGTACTTC
V: TRBV6-5; size: few; D: NA; J: TRBJ2-5; CDR3: CASSYAGAQETQYF; DNA: TGTGCCAGCAGTTACGCGGGTGCCCAAGAGACCCAGTACTTC
V: TRBV7-9; size: few; D: NA; J: TRBJ2-3; CDR3: CASSSKDTQYF; DNA: TGTGCCAGCAGCTCCAAGGATACGCAGTATTTT
V: TRBV20-1; size: NA; D: NA; J: TRBJ2-1; CDR3: CSVPLNEQFF; DNA: TGCAGTGTTCCCCTAAATGAGCAGTTCTTC
V: TRBV12-5; size: few; D: NA; J: TRBJ2-5; CDR3: CASGLLTPEETQYF; DNA: TGTGCTAGTGGTTTGCTTACCCCCGAGGAGACCCAGTACTTC
V: TRBV3-1; size: few; D: NA; J: TRBJ2-2; CDR3: CASSQPPGELFF; DNA: TGTGCCAGCAGCCAACCCCCCGGGGAGCTGTTTTTT
V: TRBV4-1; size: few; D: NA; J: TRBJ2-2; CDR3: CASSQARRGGADGELFF; DNA: TGCGCCAGCAGCCAAGCCCGTAGAGGGGGGGCGGACGGGGAGCTGTTTTTT
V: TRBV12-3/TRBV12-4; size: few; D: TRBD2; J: TRBJ2-1; CDR3: CASSLSRGGNEQFF; DNA: TGTGCCAGCAGTTTAAGTCGGGGGGGCAATGAGCAGTTCTTC
V: TRBV12-3/TRBV12-4; size: NA; D: NA; J: TRBJ2-2; CDR3: CASSLDGPSGELFF; DNA: TGTGCCAGCAGTTTAGACGGGCCTAGCGGGGAGCTGTTTTTT
V: TRBV9; size: few; D: NA; J: TRBJ2-1; CDR3: CASSIRNEQFF; DNA: TGTGCCAGCAGCATACGCAATGAGCAGTTCTTC
V: TRBV18; size: few; D: NA; J: TRBJ2-6; CDR3: CASSPSGHGANVLTF; DNA: TGTGCCAGCTCACCGAGCGGTCATGGGGCCAACGTCCTGACTTTC
V: TRBV29-1; size: NA; D: NA; J: TRBJ2-1; CDR3: CCGLLYNEQFF; DNA: TGCTGCGGGTTACTCTACAATGAGCAGTTCTTC
V: TRBV29-1; size: many; D: TRBD1; J: TRBJ1-3; CDR3: CSARDRNSGNTIYF; DNA: TGCAGCGCCCGGGACAGAAACTCTGGAAACACCATATATTTT
V: TRBV6-1; size: few; D: TRBD1; J: TRBJ1-1; CDR3: CASSPRQGLMAEAFF; DNA: TGTGCCAGCAGTCCCCGACAGGGTTTAATGGCTGAAGCTTTCTTT
V: TRBV3-1; size: NA; D: NA; J: TRBJ2-7; CDR3: CASSQASQGPYEQYF; DNA: TGTGCCAGCAGCCAAGCAAGTCAGGGGCCCTACGAGCAGTACTTC
V: TRBV5-1; size: few; D: NA; J: TRBJ2-3; CDR3: CASTPPEGGTDTQYF; DNA: TGCGCCAGTACCCCTCCCGAGGGGGGCACAGATACGCAGTATTTT
V: TRBV11-2; size: few; D: TRBD1; J: TRBJ2-3; CDR3: CASSSRGHTDTQYF; DNA: TGTGCCAGCAGCTCCAGGGGGCATACAGATACGCAGTATTTT
V: TRBV15; size: few; D: NA; J: TRBJ2-7; CDR3: CATSSRRDTSYEQYF; DNA: TGTGCCACCAGCAGCCGGAGGGACACCTCCTACGAGCAGTACTTC
V: TRBV7-9; size: few; D: NA; J: TRBJ2-1; CDR3: CASSSDGLEYNEQFF; DNA: TGTGCCAGCAGCTCAGACGGCTTGGAGTACAATGAGCAGTTCTTC
V: TRBV5-8; size: few; D: TRBD1; J: TRBJ1-5; CDR3: CASSLRGQGNQPQHF; DNA: TGTGCCAGCAGCTTGAGGGGACAGGGCAATCAGCCCCAGCATTTT
V: TRBV7-7; size: few; D: NA; J: TRBJ2-5; CDR3: CASSPQVRETQYF; DNA: TGTGCCAGCAGTCCCCAGGTCAGAGAGACCCAGTACTTC
V: TRBV27; size: NA; D: TRBD2; J: TRBJ2-5; CDR3: CASSPGLAGDGTQYF; DNA: TGTGCCAGCAGTCCCGGACTAGCGGGAGACGGGACCCAGTACTTC